Following are 14 T cell receptor beta chains from one sample sequenced in a study of T cell responses to AZD1222 COVID-19 vaccine. Clones were read by immunoSEQ multiplex PCR, and TCRdb kept only the in-frame ones, dropping some. The sample lists roughly 180,000 clones, 94% occurring once. Specimen: peripheral blood, collected on day 0 of AZD1222 vaccination. These receptors were collected from an adult in good health.

The gene calls are TRBV21-1 and TRBJ1-1. TRBV21-1 is a known pseudogene. This CDR3 is 16 amino acids long. CDR3 bases: TGTGCCAGCAACCTCTACTATGGGGGGTTTGGCACTGAAGCTTTCTTT. This sequence encodes CASNLYYGGFGTEAFF.

The chain carries TRBV4-1 and TRBJ2-1; a possible D gene is TRBD2 (5 bases). Looked up from germline, CDR1 is MGHRA and CDR2 is YSYEKL. V was cut by 0 bases and J by 15 bases, with 9 bases left in between. This CDR3 contains 11 residues. The DNA for the CDR3 is TGCGCCAGCAGCCAAGATACTAGTCCGTTCTTC. Its translation: CASSQDTSPFF.

V gene TRBV4-1 combines with J gene TRBJ1-6; TRBD1 matches at 11 bases. The V gene end was trimmed by 4 bases and the J gene end by 9 bases; junction bases not matched to a gene: 2. This CDR3 has 14 residues. Looked up from germline, CDR1 is MGHRA and CDR2 is YSYEKL. CDR3 DNA: TGCGCCAGCAGCCGAGGGACAGGGGGTTCACCCCTCCACTTT. This translates into CASSRGTGGSPLHF.

The chain is built from TRBV6-4 and TRBJ2-1; D is perhaps TRBD1 or TRBD2 (6 bases each). Germline loops: CDR1 MRHNA, CDR2 SNTAGT. The CDR3 covers 20 residues. V dropped 4 bases and J dropped 0 bases, with 25 bases sitting between them. CDR3 DNA: TGTGCCAGCAGTGCGGTCTTCAGGAAGGGGGGAACCCTCTCCTACAATGAGCAGTTCTTC. This encodes CASSAVFRKGGTLSYNEQFF.

The rearrangement joins TRBV16 to TRBJ1-1; D not resolved. Germline CDR1 reads KGHSY; CDR2 reads FQNENV. The CDR3 contains 13 residues. V lost 5 bases to trimming and J lost 1 base, with 8 bases between them. This CDR3 is CASSSHGNTEAFF. DNA of the CDR3: TGTGCCAGCAGCTCACACGGGAACACTGAAGCTTTCTTT.

The rearrangement uses TRBV28 and TRBJ1-1; 8 bases match TRBD1. The J segment lost 0 bases and the V segment lost 5 bases, leaving 14 bases of the junction unmatched. The CDR3 totals 18 residues. CDR1 is MDHEN, CDR2 SYDVKM, per germline. The CDR3 here is CASSGGQQGVDLNTEAFF. The CDR3 nucleotides read TGTGCCAGCAGTGGAGGGCAACAGGGGGTGGATCTGAACACTGAAGCTTTCTTT.

This clone has more than one count but fewer than ten. This sequence joins TRBV19 and TRBJ1-1, with TRBD1 matching 8 bases. Germline CDR1 and CDR2: LNHDA and SQIVND (reference sequence). Germline trimming cut 4 bases from V and 0 bases from J; bases unmatched to any gene: 10. The CDR3 contains 17 residues. CDR3: CASSRYGQGVMNTEAFF. CDR3 DNA: TGTGCCAGTAGTAGATACGGACAGGGCGTAATGAACACTGAAGCTTTCTTT.

The chain joins TRBV28 to TRBJ1-2; D may be TRBD1 (6 bases). The CDR3 has 12 amino acids. The germline gives CDR1 MDHEN, CDR2 SYDVKM. V was trimmed by 8 bases and J by 4 bases, leaving 11 bases between them. The CDR3 sequence: CASGRGPYGYTF. CDR3 coding DNA: TGTGCCAGCGGTCGGGGGCCCTATGGCTACACCTTC.

The genes are TRBV21-1 and TRBJ2-2; the table's D call, TRBD1, has no DNA check behind it. TRBV21-1 is labeled a pseudogene. CDR3 length: 17 amino acids. The CDR3 is CASSTLHCGQGNGELFF. The CDR3 region has the DNA TGTGCCAGCAGCACCTTACATTGTGGACAGGGCAACGGGGAGCTGTTTTTT.

The chain combines TRBV29-1 with TRBJ2-1, with D perhaps TRBD2 (6 bases). This CDR3 has 12 residues. The germline CDR1 and CDR2 sequences are SQVTM and ANQGSEA. Deletions cut 6 bases from V and 6 bases from J, with 12 bases between. The CDR3 sequence: CSVTRGINEQFF. DNA of the CDR3: TGCAGCGTGACTAGGGGAATCAATGAGCAGTTCTTC.

The genes are TRBV19 and TRBJ2-1; TRBD1 matches 7 bases. Germline lookup yields CDR1 LNHDA and CDR2 SQIVND (reference sequence). This CDR3 region has 14 residues. J was trimmed by 1 base and V by 7 bases; bases with no gene match: 4. CDR3 nucleotides: TGTGCCAGTACACGACAGGGATCCTACAATGAGCAGTTCTTC. Translated: CASTRQGSYNEQFF.

CDR3 residues: CASSPRDRERNTEAFF. CDR3 sequence (DNA): TGTGCCAGCAGCCCCCGGGACAGGGAGCGGAACACTGAAGCTTTCTTT. The chain couples TRBV5-8 to TRBJ1-1; 9 nucleotides match TRBD1. This CDR3 region has 16 residues. Germline loops: CDR1 SGHTS, CDR2 YDEGEE. Trimming took 4 bases from V and 1 from J; bases not matched to a gene: 8.

The J gene is TRBJ1-6, the V gene TRBV7-2; D not resolved. In germline, CDR1 is SGHTA, CDR2 FQGNSA. V was clipped by 2 bases and J by 1 base, with 3 bases between them. CDR3 length: 14 amino acids. In DNA, the CDR3 is TGTGCCAGCAGCTTAATTTCCTATAATTCACCCCTCCACTTT. Translation gives CASSLISYNSPLHF.

The V gene is TRBV6-5, the J gene TRBJ2-7; D perhaps matches TRBD1 (5 bases). V lost 6 bases and J 6 bases, leaving 9 bases between the germline ends. The CDR3 sequence is 11 residues long. Per the germline V gene, CDR1 is MNHEY and CDR2 is SVGAGI. The CDR3 here is CASRRQLEQYF. In DNA form, the CDR3 reads TGTGCCAGCAGGAGACAGCTCGAGCAGTACTTC.